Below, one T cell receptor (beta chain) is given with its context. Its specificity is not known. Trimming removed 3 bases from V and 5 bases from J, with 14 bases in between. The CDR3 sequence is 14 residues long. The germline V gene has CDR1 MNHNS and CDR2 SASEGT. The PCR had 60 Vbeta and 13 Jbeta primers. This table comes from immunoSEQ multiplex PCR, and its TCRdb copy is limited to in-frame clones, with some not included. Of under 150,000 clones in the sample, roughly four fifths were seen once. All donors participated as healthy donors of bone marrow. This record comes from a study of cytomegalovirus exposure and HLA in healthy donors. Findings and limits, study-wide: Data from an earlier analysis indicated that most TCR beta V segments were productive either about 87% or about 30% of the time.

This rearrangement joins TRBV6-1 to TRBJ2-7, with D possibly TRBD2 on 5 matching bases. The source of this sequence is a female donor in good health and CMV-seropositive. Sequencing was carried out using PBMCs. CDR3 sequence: CASSDLGRTDEQYF. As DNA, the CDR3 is TGTGCCAGCAGTGACTTGGGGAGAACCGACGAGCAGTACTTC.